These T cell receptor beta chains were read from a single sample in a study of early T cells in non-severe SARS-CoV-2 infection. Via MiXCR, TCRdb re-called the 5' RACE reads, giving one row per CDR3 protein. The sample consists of around 29,000 distinct CDR3 sequences, under 10% of them appearing once. The sample consisted of whole blood. These receptors were taken from an adult who was a healthcare worker with PCR-confirmed SARS-CoV-2 infection or an uninfected control (not recorded which). Each CDR3 is given with its conserved first and last residue. D genes are given only for firm matches. The size of a clone is reported for some rows only, either as once, few or many, or as a class for expanded clones.

>-|TRBJ2-3|TRBV11-3|few|14
TGTGCCAGCAGCTCCTACACAGGGACAGATACGCAGTATTTT
CASSSYTGTDTQYF
>-|TRBJ2-4|TRBV4-3|-|19
TGCGCCAGCAGCCAAGATTGGGGTCTCCGGCGGGTAGCCAAAAACATTCAGTACTTC
CASSQDWGLRRVAKNIQYF
>-|TRBJ2-7|TRBV24-1|many|13
TGTGCCACCAGCTCCCCTCGAGGGAACGAGCAGTACTTC
CATSSPRGNEQYF
>TRBD2|TRBJ2-1|TRBV6-2/TRBV6-3|-|15
TGTGCCAGCAGCCAAGCGGGGGGGCAGTACAATGAGCAGTTCTTC
CASSQAGGQYNEQFF
>-|TRBJ2-4|TRBV12-3/TRBV12-4|many|13
TGTGCCAGCAGTTTTGGGGGCGGAAACATTCAGTACTTC
CASSFGGGNIQYF
>-|TRBJ2-7|TRBV6-5|-|13
TGTGCCAGCAGTTACCGGGACGGTCGTAGGCAGTACTTC
CASSYRDGRRQYF
>TRBD1|TRBJ2-2|TRBV10-3|many|16
TGTGCCATCAGAGCCGGGACAGGGACGAACACCGGGGAGCTGTTTTTT
CAIRAGTGTNTGELFF
>TRBD1|TRBJ2-2|TRBV5-1|many|14
TGCGCCAGCATCCGGGACAGGGTTCCCGGGGAGCTGTTTTTT
CASIRDRVPGELFF
>TRBD1|TRBJ1-2|TRBV10-3|many|14
TGTGCCATCAGTGAGTTCCAGGGGGCGGATGGCTACACCTTC
CAISEFQGADGYTF
>-|TRBJ1-4|TRBV29-1|-|11
TGCAGCGCCAACGATAATGAAAAACTGTTTTTT
CSANDNEKLFF
>TRBD1|TRBJ2-3|TRBV11-2|many|15
TGTGCCAGCAGCCAATCCGGGACAGTCTACGATACGCAGTATTTT
CASSQSGTVYDTQYF
>-|TRBJ2-7|TRBV27|few|13
TGTGCCAGCAGTTTCTCGGACGGCTACGAGCAGTACTTC
CASSFSDGYEQYF
>-|TRBJ1-5|TRBV6-2/TRBV6-3|many|15
TGTGCCAGCAGTTATCAAGGCGTCAGCAATCAGCCCCAGCATTTT
CASSYQGVSNQPQHF
>-|TRBJ1-4|TRBV7-9|many|14
TGTGCCAGCAGCTTACGGGGGCGCGGGGAAAAACTGTTTTTT
CASSLRGRGEKLFF
>-|TRBJ2-3|TRBV2|many|11
TGTGCCAGCAGGACTAGGGATACGCAGTATTTT
CASRTRDTQYF
>-|TRBJ2-5|TRBV6-5|many|13
TGTGCCAGCAGTATTCAGGAATGGGAGACCCAGTACTTC
CASSIQEWETQYF